This T cell receptor beta chain was profiled in a study of T cells expressing NK-cell markers. TCRdb reprocessed the 5' RACE reads, with one entry per CDR3 protein and no DNA. The sample totals about 390,000 distinct CDR3 sequences; its top ten clones hold over 8.5%. CDR1 and CDR2 (germline): MDHEN, SYDVKM. The CDR3 is 16 amino acids. The sequenced sample consisted of blood T cells: a sorted CD56 or NKG2C T cell subset, CD4+ or CD8+ T cells, or bulk PBMC T cells (not recorded which). This clonotype was sampled from a woman aged 50 to 65 in good health. V usage is TRBV28 and J usage is TRBJ2-5; TCRdb selects TRBD2, and the lack of DNA leaves this call unchecked. CDR3 residues: CASSLSVRDGQETQYF.